Shown below are 19 T cell receptor beta chains from a single sample sequenced in a study of CD8 T cells in ankylosing spondylitis. Study-level results: Seven to nine highly homologous variants formed a TCR beta motif that appeared characteristic of ankylosing spondylitis blood.

TCRdb processed the 5' RACE reads anew with MiXCR; each CDR3 protein has one entry. The sample consists of over 600,000 distinct CDR3 sequences, 15% to 20% of them appearing once. These receptors lack a known antigen. Input material: blood, either unsorted or a sorted T cell fraction (not recorded which). The receptors originated from a male donor with ankylosing spondylitis.

The chain recombines TRBV5-1 with TRBJ2-7; TRBD1 aligns across 9 bases. V shed 4 bases and J 4 bases; nucleotides not matched to a gene: 6. CDR3 length: 14 amino acids. From germline, CDR1 is SGHRS and CDR2 YFSETQ. For the CDR3, the DNA is TGCGCCAGCAGCCCCACAGGGGGCAATTACGAGCAGTACTTC. Translation gives CASSPTGGNYEQYF.

J is TRBJ2-2 and V is TRBV29-1, with 7 bases lining up with TRBD2. Per the germline V gene, CDR1 is SQVTM and CDR2 is ANQGSEA. The CDR3 loop spans 13 amino acids. V lost 4 bases and J lost 6; bases outside the gene matches: 5. This CDR3 is CSVGGGGAGELFF. For the CDR3, the DNA is TGCAGCGTTGGTGGGGGGGGAGCCGGGGAGCTGTTTTTT.

In this sample, this clonotype turned up many times. V gene TRBV6-2 or TRBV6-3 combines with J gene TRBJ2-1; TRBD2 might be the D (6 bases). The CDR3 spans 16 residues. V lost 1 base to trimming and J lost 10 bases, with 20 bases between them. Germline values: CDR1 MNHEY, CDR2 SVGEGT. The CDR3 DNA reads as TGTGCCAGCAGTTACTTCGACCGGGACGGGGGTGGGGAGCAGTTCTTC. This sequence encodes CASSYFDRDGGGEQFF.

This clonotype occurred many times. The rearrangement links TRBV12-3 or TRBV12-4 to TRBJ1-1; TRBD1 matches 10 bases. The CDR3 runs 15 residues. V was clipped by 5 bases and J by 1 base; unmatched bases: 4. As DNA, the CDR3 is TGTGCCAGCAGTCGACAGGGGGCGGGGAACACTGAAGCTTTCTTT. Translation gives CASSRQGAGNTEAFF.

V is TRBV7-6 and J is TRBJ1-1; D might be TRBD1 (6 bases). The germline V and J ends were trimmed by 1 base and 0 bases, with 15 bases remaining between them. Germline V gives CDR1 SGHVS, CDR2 FNYEAQ. This CDR3 spans 17 amino acids. In DNA form, the CDR3 reads TGTGCCAGCAGCTTAGGGTATGCAGGGGTCATGAACACTGAAGCTTTCTTT. Residues: CASSLGYAGVMNTEAFF.

The chain has TRBV25-1 and TRBJ2-5; D assignment may be TRBD1 or TRBD2 (7 bases each). The germline V gene encodes CDR1 MGHDK and CDR2 SYGVNS. V lost 8 bases, J lost 7 bases, and 20 bases lay in between. CDR3 size: 14 residues. DNA of the CDR3: TGTGCCAGCCTAAGGGACAGCGGGGAAGGGACCCAGTACTTC. Translated, it gives CASLRDSGEGTQYF.

The V gene is TRBV3-1, the J gene TRBJ2-1; TRBD2 aligns across 9 bases. Germline CDR1 LGHDT, CDR2 YNNKEL (reference sequence). This CDR3 comprises 17 residues. Trimming cost V 3 bases and J 1 base; bases outside gene matches: 7. The CDR3 DNA reads TGTGCCAGCAGCCAGACCGCTAGCGGGGAATCCTACAATGAGCAGTTCTTC. It yields the protein CASSQTASGESYNEQFF.

This clonotype was counted at least ten times. CDR3 protein: CASSLDRVDEQFF. CDR3 sequence (DNA): TGCGCCAGCAGCCTGGATCGGGTGGATGAGCAGTTCTTC. The chain uses TRBV4-3 and TRBJ2-1; no clear D gene. The CDR3 runs to 13 residues. Germline values: CDR1 LGHNA, CDR2 YSLEER. Trimming removed 4 bases at V and 8 bases at J, with 12 bases between.

There are a few counts of this clonotype. The chain links TRBV25-1 to TRBJ1-2; the D gene is possibly TRBD1 (5 bases). The V gene lost 1 base and the J gene lost 7 bases, with 13 bases spanning the gap. The CDR3 is 14 residues long. Looked up from germline, CDR1 is MGHDK and CDR2 is SYGVNS. For the CDR3, the DNA is TGTGCCAGCAGTGAATGGTCAGGGAGGGGTGGCTACACCTTC. Amino acids: CASSEWSGRGGYTF.

This clonotype was counted a few times. The chain combines TRBV15 with TRBJ2-3, with TRBD2 identical over 9 bases. From germline, CDR1 is LNHNV and CDR2 YYDKDF (reference sequence). The CDR3 runs 16 residues. The V segment lost 1 base and the J segment 3 bases; nucleotides outside the gene matches: 5. CDR3 in amino acids: CATSRGSAGGTDTQYF. CDR3 sequence (DNA): TGTGCCACCAGCAGAGGATCAGCGGGAGGAACAGATACGCAGTATTTT.

This chain uses TRBV12-3 or TRBV12-4 with TRBJ2-3, with 14 bases identical to TRBD2. With 2 bases clipped from V and 5 bases from J, the junction kept 6 bases outside the gene matches. The CDR3 has 17 residues. The CDR3 nucleotides are TGTGCCAGCAGTTTAAGGGGGACTAGCGGGGGACGAGATACGCAGTATTTT. Translating gives CASSLRGTSGGRDTQYF.

The chain joins TRBV6-1 to TRBJ2-7; 8 bases agree with TRBD1. The CDR3 is made up of 14 amino acids. Germline lookup yields CDR1 MNHNS and CDR2 SASEGT. Germline trimming cut 5 bases from V and 3 bases from J; bases unmatched to any gene: 6. CDR3 region: CASSRYRGDYEQYF. The DNA for the CDR3 is TGTGCCAGCAGTAGATACAGGGGGGACTACGAGCAGTACTTC.

The chain recombines TRBV28 with TRBJ2-1, with D maybe TRBD2 (5 bases). Germline V lookup: CDR1 MDHEN, CDR2 SYDVKM. Trimming stripped 6 bases from V and 4 bases from J, with 16 bases between. The CDR3 is 15 amino acids. Here the CDR3 reads CASSPSPLRYNEQFF. The DNA of the CDR3 is TGTGCCAGCAGCCCTAGCCCTCTTAGGTACAATGAGCAGTTCTTC. Full variable domain (remainder filled in from reference TRBV28 and TRBJ2-1): DVKVTQSSRYLVKRTGEKVFLECVQDMDHENMFWYRQDPGLGLRLIYFSYDVKMKEKGDIPEGYSVSREKKERFSLILESASTNQTSMYLCASSPSPLRYNEQFFGPGTRLTVL.

This clonotype appeared a few times. The rearrangement links TRBV20-1 to TRBJ2-3; D remains ambiguous. Germline V lookup: CDR1 DFQATT, CDR2 SNEGSKA (reference sequence). The V end lost 1 base, the J end lost 0 bases, and 11 bases lay between the germline ends. The CDR3 loop spans 15 amino acids. The CDR3 region has the DNA TGCAGTGCTAGAGGCCAGGCCCTTAGCACAGATACGCAGTATTTT. Translating it yields CSARGQALSTDTQYF.

The chain is built from TRBV5-1 and TRBJ2-7, with D tentatively TRBD2 (5 bases). The CDR3 runs 15 residues. V was trimmed by 3 bases and J by 2 bases, leaving 15 bases between them. Germline CDR1 SGHRS, CDR2 YFSETQ. The CDR3 DNA follows: TGCGCCAGCAGCTCAAAACCGCTAGCTACCTACGAGCAGTACTTC. Its translation: CASSSKPLATYEQYF.

This clonotype occurred a few times. This sequence joins TRBV7-2 and TRBJ2-7; 9 bases agree with TRBD1. The junction had 15 bases not matched to a gene; V was cut back by 5 bases and J by 10 bases. The CDR3 length is 15 residues. CDR1 is SGHTA, CDR2 FQGNSA, per germline. Here the CDR3 DNA reads TGTGCCAGCAGCCCCTCAACCGGGACAGGGTACTTTCAGTACTTC. Its protein is CASSPSTGTGYFQYF.

This clonotype was picked up a small number of times. The chain links TRBV28 to TRBJ2-1; 12 bases map to TRBD2. The CDR3 has 19 amino acids. Germline V gene lookup returns CDR1 MDHEN and CDR2 SYDVKM. The trim removed 8 bases at V and 9 bases at J, leaving 23 bases unmatched. The CDR3 loop reads CASGRGTGDPSGRAGEQFF. DNA of the CDR3: TGTGCCAGCGGAAGGGGGACAGGGGATCCTAGCGGGAGGGCCGGTGAGCAGTTCTTC.

In its sample, this clonotype was seen a few times. CDR3 coding DNA: TGCAGTGCTAGAGATTCTTGGGGAGGGTTCTACTATGGCTACACCTTC. Its translation: CSARDSWGGFYYGYTF. The chain links TRBV20-1 to TRBJ1-2, with D uncertain. Deletions cut 0 bases from V and 3 bases from J, with 17 bases between. The germline gives CDR1 DFQATT, CDR2 SNEGSKA (reference sequence). This CDR3 has 16 residues.

The CDR3 loop is CSAPRGDQETQYF. CDR3 in DNA: TGCAGTGCTCCGCGGGGGGACCAAGAGACCCAGTACTTC. This rearrangement joins TRBV20-1 to TRBJ2-5; 8 bases fit TRBD2. V lost 5 bases to trimming and J lost 0 bases; unmatched junction nucleotides: 2. This CDR3 has 13 residues. From germline, CDR1 is DFQATT and CDR2 SNEGSKA (reference sequence).